In its sample, the clone carrying this TCR beta chain was seen a few times. TCRdb's copy holds only in-frame clones and misses some; the assay was immunoSEQ multiplex PCR. The sample records around 270,000 clones, 80% to 85% being singletons. The sample comes from a study of blood T cell repertoires in COVID-19. The germline V gene encodes CDR1 SNHLY and CDR2 FYNNEI. Trimming took off 6 bases at V and 1 base at J, with 7 bases between the two ends. This CDR3 region has 13 residues. The J gene is TRBJ1-5, the V gene TRBV2; perhaps TRBD1 as D (5 bases). What was sequenced was peripheral blood. The sequence was collected from a woman between 35 and 50 years old who had recovered from COVID-19. CDR3 sequence reads: CASSRASNQPQHF. CDR3 sequence (DNA): TGTGCCAGCAGCAGGGCAAGCAATCAGCCCCAGCATTTT.